The clone carrying this TCR beta chain was detected many times. The V end lost 5 bases, the J end lost 0 bases, and 17 bases lay between the germline ends. This CDR3 has 17 residues. Germline CDR1 reads MNHEY; CDR2 reads SMNVEV (reference sequence). HTBI primers from iRepertoire and Arm-PCR of CDR3 regions yielded the TCR beta libraries. MiXCR was run by TCRdb on the multiplex PCR reads, yielding one entry per CDR3 protein. Here the sample spans 400,000 to 500,000 distinct CDR3 sequences, roughly 15% being singletons. The sample comes from a study of regulatory T cells in long-lasting Graves disease. Time point here: newly diagnosed GD, antithyroid drugs for less than 3 months. The TCR library was made from RNA that had been extracted from PBMCs in TRIzol. These same data were also listed under a study on T cells in Graves' hyperthyroidism and ophthalmopathy.

The rearrangement uses TRBV27 and TRBJ1-5; D ambiguous. The sample in question was peripheral blood mononuclear cells (PBMCs), obtained at new diagnosis, from a patient treated with antithyroid drugs. The clonotype originates from a woman between 45 and 65 years old with Graves disease. Written as DNA, the CDR3 is TGTGCCAGCAGTCCCGTTGTTACTCCATATAGCAATCAGCCCCAGCATTTT. It yields the protein CASSPVVTPYSNQPQHF.